A single sample is the source of the 8 T cell receptor beta chains below, sequenced in a study of T-cell memory formation after mild COVID-19. In TCRdb, the 5' RACE reads were re-called with MiXCR into one record per CDR3 protein. The sample gives around 420,000 distinct CDR3 sequences, 20% to 25% of which show up once; about 8.7% is in the top ten. The sequencing input was PBMCs or a T cell subset sorted from them (not recorded which). The receptor set was obtained from an adult woman who had mild COVID-19 (a few samples of this study predate the infection). Cell type and time point are not known.

This clonotype has just a few counts. The chain links TRBV15 to TRBJ1-1; no clear D. The CDR3 has 14 residues. V lost 0 bases to trimming and J lost 0 bases, with 5 bases between them. The germline gives CDR1 LNHNV, CDR2 YYDKDF (reference sequence). The CDR3: CATSRDTVNTEAFF. CDR3 DNA: TGTGCCACCAGCAGAGACACCGTGAACACTGAAGCTTTCTTT.

This clonotype was observed a handful of times. V usage is TRBV7-2 and J usage is TRBJ2-7; D is possibly TRBD1 (6 bases). CDR3 length: 15 residues. The germline gives CDR1 SGHTA, CDR2 FQGNSA. V dropped 5 bases and J dropped 4 bases, with 18 bases sitting between them. The CDR3 spells CASSQGWHAGYEQYF. CDR3 coding DNA: TGTGCCAGCAGCCAGGGGTGGCATGCTGGGTACGAGCAGTACTTC.

This chain joins TRBV29-1 and TRBJ2-6; D may be TRBD1 (5 bases). The CDR3 is made up of 15 amino acids. CDR1 and CDR2 (germline): SQVTM, ANQGSEA. Trimming removed 1 base at V and 4 bases at J, with 11 bases between. CDR3 protein: CSVEGGAQGANVLTF. In nucleotides, the CDR3 is TGCAGCGTTGAAGGTGGGGCGCAGGGGGCCAACGTCCTGACTTTC. The entire variable domain, with the rest obtained from reference TRBV29-1 and TRBJ2-6, is as follows: SAVISQKPSRDICQRGTSLTIQCQVDSQVTMMFWYRQQPGQSLTLIATANQGSEATYESGFVIDKFPISRPNLTFSTLTVSNMSPEDSSIYLCSVEGGAQGANVLTFGAGSRLTVL.

This clonotype was detected only a few times. The chain carries TRBV18 and TRBJ1-1; D uncertain. From germline, CDR1 is KGHSH and CDR2 LQKENI. The CDR3 is 13 residues long. V lost 4 bases, J lost 3 bases, and 9 bases lay in between. The CDR3 nucleotides are TGTGCCAGCTCACTCGCGGAGGACACTGAAGCTTTCTTT. Translation gives CASSLAEDTEAFF. Based on the CDR3 plus reference TRBV18 and TRBJ1-1, the full variable domain is NAGVMQNPRHLVRRRGQEARLRCSPMKGHSHVYWYRQLPEEGLKFMVYLQKENIIDESGMPKERFSAEFPKEGPSILRIQQVVRGDSAAYFCASSLAEDTEAFFGQGTRLTVV.

This clonotype has ten or more counts. The chain has TRBV5-1 and TRBJ2-1; possibly TRBD2 for D (6 bases). Trimming took 4 bases from V and 6 from J, leaving 17 bases between them. Germline assignment: CDR1 SGHRS and CDR2 YFSETQ. The CDR3 has 15 amino acids. CDR3 amino acids: CASSIGWDSGNEQFF. The CDR3 coding sequence is TGCGCCAGCAGCATCGGATGGGACTCCGGCAATGAGCAGTTCTTC.

This clonotype has just a few counts. The chain recombines TRBV11-3 with TRBJ1-4, with D unresolved. V gave up 0 bases and J gave up 5 bases, with 10 bases separating them. This CDR3 spans 15 amino acids. Germline CDR1 is SGHNT and CDR2 is YENEEA. DNA for the CDR3: TGTGCCAGCAGCTTAGAAGGAGTGCTCAATGAAAAACTGTTTTTT. Amino acid sequence: CASSLEGVLNEKLFF.

This clonotype was picked up a small number of times. The rearrangement joins TRBV7-9 to TRBJ2-5; possibly TRBD1 for D (5 bases). Germline V gene sequence: CDR1 SEHNR, CDR2 FQNEAQ (reference sequence). V was cut by 3 bases and J by 9 bases, with 11 bases left in between. The CDR3 sequence is 12 residues long. Written as DNA, the CDR3 is TGTGCCAGCAGCTTCGCGGACATTGCCCAGTACTTC. It yields the protein CASSFADIAQYF.

This clonotype appeared a few times. The chain combines TRBV9 with TRBJ2-3; 8 bases line up with TRBD2. This CDR3 contains 15 residues. In germline, CDR1 is SGDLS, CDR2 YYNGEE. V dropped 1 base and J dropped 7; count of bases not matched to a gene: 8. This chain's CDR3 is CASSVTGLAGNTQYF. The CDR3, as DNA: TGTGCCAGCAGCGTAACCGGACTAGCTGGAAATACGCAGTATTTT.